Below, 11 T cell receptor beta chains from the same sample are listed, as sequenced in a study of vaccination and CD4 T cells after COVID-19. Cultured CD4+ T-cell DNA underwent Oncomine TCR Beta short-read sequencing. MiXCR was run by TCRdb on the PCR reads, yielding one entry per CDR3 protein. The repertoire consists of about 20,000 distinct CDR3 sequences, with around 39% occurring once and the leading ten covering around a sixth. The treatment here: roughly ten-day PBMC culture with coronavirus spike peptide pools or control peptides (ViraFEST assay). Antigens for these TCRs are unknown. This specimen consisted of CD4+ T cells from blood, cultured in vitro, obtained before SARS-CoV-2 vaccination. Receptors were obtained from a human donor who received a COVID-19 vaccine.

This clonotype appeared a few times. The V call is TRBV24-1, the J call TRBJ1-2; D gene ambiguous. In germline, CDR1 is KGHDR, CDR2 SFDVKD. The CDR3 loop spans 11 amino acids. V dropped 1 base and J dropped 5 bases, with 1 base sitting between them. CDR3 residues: CATSDLYGYTF. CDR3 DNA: TGTGCCACCAGTGATTTATATGGCTACACCTTC.

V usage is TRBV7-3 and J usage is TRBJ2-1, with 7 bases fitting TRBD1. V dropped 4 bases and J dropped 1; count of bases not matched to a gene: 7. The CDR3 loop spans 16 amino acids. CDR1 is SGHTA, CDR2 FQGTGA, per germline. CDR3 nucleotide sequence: TGTGCCAGCAGCTCCCTTGACAGGGTTTCCTACAATGAGCAGTTCTTC. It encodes CASSSLDRVSYNEQFF.

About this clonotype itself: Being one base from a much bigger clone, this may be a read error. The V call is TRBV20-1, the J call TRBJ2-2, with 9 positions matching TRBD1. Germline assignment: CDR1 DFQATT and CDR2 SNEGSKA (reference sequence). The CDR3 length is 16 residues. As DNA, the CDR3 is TGCAGTGCTGGGGTTTCCGGGACAGGGAGGTCCGGGGAGCCGTTTTTT. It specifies CSAGVSGTGRSGEPFF.

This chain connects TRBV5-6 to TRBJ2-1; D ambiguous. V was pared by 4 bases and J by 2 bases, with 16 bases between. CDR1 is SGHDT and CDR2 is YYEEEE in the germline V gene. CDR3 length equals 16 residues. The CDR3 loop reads CASSQGPSTPYNEQFF. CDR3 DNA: TGTGCCAGCAGCCAAGGGCCTTCGACGCCCTACAATGAGCAGTTCTTC.

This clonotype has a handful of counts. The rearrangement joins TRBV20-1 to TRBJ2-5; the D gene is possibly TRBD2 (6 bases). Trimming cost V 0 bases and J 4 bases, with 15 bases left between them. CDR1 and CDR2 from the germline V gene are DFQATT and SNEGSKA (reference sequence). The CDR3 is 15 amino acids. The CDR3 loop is CSARDMRGLGETQYF. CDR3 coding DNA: TGCAGTGCTAGAGATATGCGGGGTTTGGGAGAGACCCAGTACTTC.

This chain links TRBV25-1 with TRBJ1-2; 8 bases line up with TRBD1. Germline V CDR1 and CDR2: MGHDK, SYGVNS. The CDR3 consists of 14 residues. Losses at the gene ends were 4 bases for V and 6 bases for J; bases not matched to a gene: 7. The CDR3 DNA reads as TGTGCCAGCAGTGGGTCAGGGGGCGCGGATGGCTACACCTTC. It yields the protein CASSGSGGADGYTF.

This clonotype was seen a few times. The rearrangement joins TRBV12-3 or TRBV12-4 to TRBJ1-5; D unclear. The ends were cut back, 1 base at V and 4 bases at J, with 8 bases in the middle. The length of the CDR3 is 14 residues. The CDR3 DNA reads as TGTGCCAGCAGTTTAGTGGCAGAAAATCAGCCCCAGCATTTT. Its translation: CASSLVAENQPQHF.

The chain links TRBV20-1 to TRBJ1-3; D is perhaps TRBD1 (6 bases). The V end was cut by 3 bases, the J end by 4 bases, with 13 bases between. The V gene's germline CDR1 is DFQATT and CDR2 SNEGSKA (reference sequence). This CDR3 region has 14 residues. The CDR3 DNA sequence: TGCAGTGCTAGGACCCACAGGGCCGGAAACACCATATATTTT. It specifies CSARTHRAGNTIYF.

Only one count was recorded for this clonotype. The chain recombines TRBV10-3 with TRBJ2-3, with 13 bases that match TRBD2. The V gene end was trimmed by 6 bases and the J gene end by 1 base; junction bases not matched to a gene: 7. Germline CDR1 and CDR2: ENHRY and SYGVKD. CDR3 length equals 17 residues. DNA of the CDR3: TGTGCCATCAGCCGACTAGCGGGGGGAGCTGGCACAGATACGCAGTATTTT. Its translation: CAISRLAGGAGTDTQYF.

CDR3 amino acids: CSARDARFSPLNYGYTF. DNA for the CDR3: TGCAGTGCTAGAGATGCGAGGTTCTCTCCTCTTAACTATGGCTACACCTTC. This rearrangement joins TRBV20-1 to TRBJ1-2; D is undetermined. The V end lost 0 bases, the J end lost 1 base, and 18 bases lay between the germline ends. The germline CDR1 and CDR2 sequences are DFQATT and SNEGSKA (reference sequence). The CDR3 loop spans 17 amino acids.

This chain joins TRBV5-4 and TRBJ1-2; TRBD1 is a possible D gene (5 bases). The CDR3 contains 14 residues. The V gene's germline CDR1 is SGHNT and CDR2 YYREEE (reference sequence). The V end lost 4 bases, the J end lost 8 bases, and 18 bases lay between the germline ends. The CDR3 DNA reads TGTGCCAGCAGCCCGGGGGGGGGGATTTACGGCTACACCTTC. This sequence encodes CASSPGGGIYGYTF.